One and the same sample provided the 26 T cell receptor beta chains below, sequenced in a study of long-term antiretroviral therapy in people with HIV. Assay version v3.0 of immunoSEQ was used, and it was run at survey level. Profiling relied on immunoSEQ multiplex PCR, and the TCRdb table lists in-frame clones only, not all of them. The sample contains 30,000 to 40,000 clones, about four fifths of which appear only once. The material was unsorted PBMCs, obtained 0.4 years before starting antiretroviral therapy. The receptors were sampled from a man younger than 30 with HIV.

There are a few counts of this clone. This sequence joins TRBV30 and TRBJ1-2, with a possible D match to TRBD1 (6 bases). Germline values: CDR1 GTSNPN, CDR2 SVGIG (reference sequence). V lost 0 bases and J lost 5, with 28 bases in between. This CDR3 region has 19 residues. CDR3: CAWSVRLIFIGQTDYGYTF. The CDR3, as DNA: TGTGCCTGGAGTGTACGCTTAATATTTATCGGACAGACTGATTATGGCTACACCTTC. Together with reference TRBV30 and TRBJ1-2, the CDR3 gives the full variable domain: SQTIHQWPATLVQPVGSPLSLECTVEGTSNPNLYWYRQAAGRGLQLLFYSVGIGQISSEVPQNLSASRPQDRQFILSSKKLLLSDSGFYLCAWSVRLIFIGQTDYGYTFGSGTRLTVV.

As for this clone: In the same sample, other DNA sequences code for this CDR3. The chain recombines TRBV5-1 with TRBJ1-1; 8 bases line up with TRBD1. V lost 4 bases and J lost 2; bases outside the gene matches: 4. Germline V gene data show CDR1 as SGHRS and CDR2 as YFSETQ. The CDR3 is 14 residues long. Written as DNA, the CDR3 is TGCGCCAGCAGCCCAGGGACAGGCAACACTGAAGCTTTCTTT. As protein: CASSPGTGNTEAFF.

The chain joins TRBV6-5 to TRBJ1-1, with 7 bases fitting TRBD1. The V gene end was trimmed by 7 bases and the J gene end by 10 bases; junction bases not matched to a gene: 15. The CDR3 length is 14 residues. Germline V lookup: CDR1 MNHEY, CDR2 SVGAGI. CDR3 DNA: TGTGCCAGCAAATTGTATAGGGACAGTGGTGTAGCTTTCTTT. Its translation is CASKLYRDSGVAFF.

The genes are TRBV6-5 and TRBJ2-2; 9 nucleotides agree with TRBD1. Germline CDR1 is MNHEY and CDR2 is SVGAGI. V shed 6 bases and J 5 bases; nucleotides not matched to a gene: 7. The CDR3 sequence is 15 residues long. The CDR3 loop reads CASRTGGTSTGELFF. CDR3 coding DNA: TGTGCCAGCAGGACAGGGGGGACTTCGACCGGGGAGCTGTTTTTT.

This chain uses TRBV28 with TRBJ1-5; D call uncertain. V was clipped by 5 bases and J by 5 bases, with 7 bases between them. The germline V gene has CDR1 MDHEN and CDR2 SYDVKM. This CDR3 has 12 residues. CDR3 sequence (DNA): TGTGCCAGCAGTGTCCGGGATCAGCCCCAGCATTTT. This encodes CASSVRDQPQHF.

The gene calls are TRBV10-3 and TRBJ2-7; unclear D gene. Germline-derived CDR1 and CDR2 are ENHRY and SYGVKD. The CDR3 runs 14 residues. The ends were cut back, 3 bases at V and 3 bases at J, with 12 bases in the middle. CDR3 sequence: CAISEIEQNYEQYF. CDR3 in DNA: TGTGCCATCAGTGAAATCGAACAGAACTACGAGCAGTACTTC.

Only a few counts were recorded for this clone. The chain employs TRBV6-4 and TRBJ2-1, with D tentatively TRBD2 (6 bases). V was pared by 0 bases and J by 7 bases, with 10 bases between. Germline V lookup: CDR1 MRHNA, CDR2 SNTAGT. The CDR3 spans 14 residues. The CDR3 sequence: CASSDSAGGNEQFF. CDR3 in DNA: TGTGCCAGCAGTGACTCTGCAGGAGGGAATGAGCAGTTCTTC.

The gene calls are TRBV5-4 and TRBJ2-7; 10 positions agree with TRBD2. The CDR3 has 14 residues. Germline loops: CDR1 SGHNT, CDR2 YYREEE (reference sequence). After removal of 2 bases from V and 3 bases from J, the junction contained 2 bases not matched to a gene. As DNA, the CDR3 is TGTGCCAGCAGCTTTAGCGGGAGGCTCTACGAGCAGTACTTC. It encodes CASSFSGRLYEQYF.

V and J are TRBV30 and TRBJ2-1; D remains ambiguous. The CDR3 contains 14 residues. Germline CDR1 reads GTSNPN; CDR2 reads SVGIG (reference sequence). The V gene lost 3 bases and the J gene lost 0 bases, with 9 bases spanning the gap. The CDR3 DNA is TGTGCCTGGAGCACCCTTCGCTCCTACAATGAGCAGTTCTTC. It is translated as CAWSTLRSYNEQFF.

The chain has TRBV30 and TRBJ1-1, with D possibly TRBD1 on 6 matching bases. CDR1 and CDR2 (germline): GTSNPN, SVGIG (reference sequence). The CDR3 is 12 residues long. V shed 4 bases and J shed 5 bases, with 11 bases lying between them. The CDR3 is CAWNREGTEAFF. CDR3 in DNA: TGTGCCTGGAACAGGGAGGGGACTGAAGCTTTCTTT.

The rearrangement joins TRBV11-1 to TRBJ2-3; D perhaps matches TRBD2 (5 bases). CDR1 is SGHAT and CDR2 is FQDESV in the germline V gene (reference sequence). V shed 5 bases and J shed 3 bases, with 15 bases lying between them. CDR3 length: 15 amino acids. Written as DNA, the CDR3 is TGTGCCAGCAGCCTCGTCCGCGGGCGTACAGATACGCAGTATTTT. The encoded protein is CASSLVRGRTDTQYF.

The chain's CDR3 is CATMRMGSGELFF. In DNA form, the CDR3 reads TGTGCCACCATGCGTATGGGTTCCGGGGAGCTGTTTTTT. The rearrangement uses TRBV11-2 and TRBJ2-2; unclear D gene. From germline, CDR1 is SGHAT and CDR2 FQNNGV. V dropped 10 bases and J dropped 6 bases, with 15 bases sitting between them. The CDR3 has 13 residues.

The chain recombines TRBV6-5 with TRBJ1-1, with 8 bases identical to TRBD1. Germline assignment: CDR1 MNHEY and CDR2 SVGAGI. CDR3 length: 14 amino acids. V shed 2 bases and J 4 bases; nucleotides not matched to a gene: 3. This chain's CDR3 is CASSYQGAATEAFF. The DNA for the CDR3 is TGTGCCAGCAGTTACCAGGGGGCGGCCACTGAAGCTTTCTTT.

CDR3 sequence: CASSSLGEYTYEQYF. CDR3 nucleotide sequence: TGTGCCAGCAGTTCACTAGGGGAGTATACCTACGAGCAGTACTTC. The chain is built from TRBV27 and TRBJ2-7; TRBD1 or TRBD2 may be the D gene (5 bases each). Germline-derived CDR1 and CDR2 are MNHEY and SMNVEV (reference sequence). V lost 4 bases and J 2 bases, leaving 15 bases between the germline ends. This CDR3 is 15 amino acids long.

The J gene is TRBJ1-6, the V gene TRBV11-2, with D perhaps TRBD1 (5 bases). The CDR3 has 14 amino acids. V was cut by 5 bases and J by 8 bases, with 13 bases left in between. Per germline, CDR1 SGHAT and CDR2 FQNNGV. This CDR3 is CASSRLDSYSPLHF. The CDR3 DNA reads TGTGCCAGCAGCCGCCTAGACAGCTATTCACCCCTCCACTTT. Looking up the rest from reference TRBV11-2 and TRBJ1-6 gives the full variable domain: EAGVAQSPRYKIIEKRQSVAFWCNPISGHATLYWYQQILGQGPKLLIQFQNNGVVDDSQLPKDRFSAERLKGVDSTLKIQPAKLEDSAVYLCASSRLDSYSPLHFGNGTRLTVT.

This clone came up once. V and J are TRBV6-6 and TRBJ2-7, with 8 bases fitting TRBD2. This CDR3 region has 15 residues. Germline V gene sequence: CDR1 MNHNY, CDR2 SVGAGI (reference sequence). After removal of 0 bases from V and 3 bases from J, the junction contained 4 bases not matched to a gene. Here the CDR3 reads CASSYSGTSGYEQYF. Written as DNA, the CDR3 is TGTGCCAGCAGTTACTCAGGGACTAGTGGCTACGAGCAGTACTTC.

This clone was seen a handful of times. This sequence joins TRBV19 and TRBJ1-5; D is ambiguous. This CDR3 is 13 amino acids long. V lost 0 bases, J lost 2 bases, and 2 bases lay in between. Germline CDR1 and CDR2: LNHDA and SQIVND (reference sequence). As DNA, the CDR3 is TGTGCCAGTAGTATAGATGGCAATCAGCCCCAGCATTTT. It translates to CASSIDGNQPQHF.

V is TRBV21-1 and J is TRBJ2-2; the table assigns TRBD2, which was not confirmed against the DNA. TRBV21-1 is classified as a pseudogene. The CDR3 extends over 18 amino acids. The CDR3 sequence: CASSKKPLAGTNTGELFF. The CDR3 DNA sequence: TGTGCCAGCAGCAAAAAACCTCTAGCTGGAACGAACACCGGGGAGCTGTTTTTT.

The CDR3 region has the DNA TGTGCCAGCAGTGAATGGGAGGAGCAGTACTTC. Its protein is CASSEWEEQYF. The chain joins TRBV6-5 to TRBJ2-7; TRBD2 might be the D (5 bases). Trimming took 5 bases from V and 7 from J, leaving 9 bases between them. This CDR3 region has 11 residues. Germline loops: CDR1 MNHEY, CDR2 SVGAGI.

The rearrangement joins TRBV5-1 to TRBJ2-3, with TRBD2 identical over 11 bases. The germline gives CDR1 SGHRS, CDR2 YFSETQ. Losses at the gene ends were 5 bases for V and 0 bases for J; bases not matched to a gene: 2. CDR3 length: 15 amino acids. The DNA of the CDR3 is TGCGCCAGCAGGACTAGCGGGGCCAGCACAGATACGCAGTATTTT. Its protein is CASRTSGASTDTQYF.

CDR3 in DNA: TGTGCCACCAGCGGACAGTACCCTCCGGAGCCCCAGCATTTT. As protein: CATSGQYPPEPQHF. The chain uses TRBV15 and TRBJ1-5; a weak D match, TRBD1 (6 bases). This CDR3 spans 14 amino acids. The germline V and J ends were trimmed by 5 bases and 8 bases, with 16 bases remaining between them. CDR1 and CDR2 (germline): LNHNV, YYDKDF (reference sequence).

The V call is TRBV27, the J call TRBJ1-2; D is perhaps TRBD1 (5 bases). CDR1 is MNHEY, CDR2 SMNVEV, per germline (reference sequence). CDR3 length: 14 amino acids. Trimming took 2 bases from V and 5 from J, leaving 12 bases between them. In DNA, the CDR3 is TGTGCCAGCAGTTTAGGGGCAGGCAGTTATGGCTACACCTTC. The encoded protein is CASSLGAGSYGYTF.

The V call is TRBV6-6, the J call TRBJ2-7, with 9 bases identical to TRBD2. Per germline, CDR1 MNHNY and CDR2 SVGAGI (reference sequence). V was clipped by 5 bases and J by 7 bases; unmatched bases: 9. This CDR3 has 14 amino acids. The CDR3, as DNA: TGTGCCAGCAGTCCAACGACTAGCGGCTGGGAGCAGTACTTC. Its translation: CASSPTTSGWEQYF.

The V call is TRBV6-1, the J call TRBJ1-1; D call uncertain. The CDR3 totals 12 residues. CDR1 and CDR2 (germline): MNHNS, SASEGT. V gave up 7 bases and J gave up 7 bases, with 13 bases separating them. The CDR3 reads CASTERTSEAFF. CDR3 coding DNA: TGTGCCAGCACCGAGAGAACAAGTGAAGCTTTCTTT.

This clone appeared a few times. The chain combines TRBV4-2 with TRBJ1-1, with 8 bases identical to TRBD1. V trimming: 5 bases; J trimming: 3 bases; junction bases outside the gene matches: 5. This CDR3 is built from 14 residues. Germline CDR1 is LGHNA and CDR2 is YNFKEQ. The CDR3, as DNA: TGTGCCAGCAGCGGACAGGGTAGGGACACTGAAGCTTTCTTT. Translated, it gives CASSGQGRDTEAFF.

The chain recombines TRBV19 with TRBJ1-5; D is undetermined. The CDR3 contains 12 residues. Germline CDR1 and CDR2: LNHDA and SQIVND (reference sequence). The V end was cut by 2 bases, the J end by 9 bases, with 8 bases between. The CDR3 coding sequence is TGTGCCAGTAGTATAAGAAAAGGGCCCCAGCATTTT. Translating it yields CASSIRKGPQHF.